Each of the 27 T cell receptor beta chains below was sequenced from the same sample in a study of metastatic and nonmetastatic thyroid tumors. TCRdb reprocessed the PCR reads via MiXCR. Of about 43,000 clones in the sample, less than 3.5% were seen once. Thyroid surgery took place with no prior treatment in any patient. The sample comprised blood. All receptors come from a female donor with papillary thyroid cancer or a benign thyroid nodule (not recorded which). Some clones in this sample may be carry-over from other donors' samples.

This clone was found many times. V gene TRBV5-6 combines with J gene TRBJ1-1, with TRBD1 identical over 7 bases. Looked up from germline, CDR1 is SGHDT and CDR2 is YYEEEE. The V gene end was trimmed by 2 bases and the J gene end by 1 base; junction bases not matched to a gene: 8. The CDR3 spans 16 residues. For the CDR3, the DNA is TGTGCCAGCAGCTTACAGGGGAGGGATGAGAACACTGAAGCTTTCTTT. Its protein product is CASSLQGRDENTEAFF.

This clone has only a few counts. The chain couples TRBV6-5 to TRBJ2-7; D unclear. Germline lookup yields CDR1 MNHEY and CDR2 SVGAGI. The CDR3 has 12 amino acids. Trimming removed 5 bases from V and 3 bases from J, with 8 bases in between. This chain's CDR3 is CASSPRDYEQYF. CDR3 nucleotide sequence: TGTGCCAGCAGTCCTCGAGACTACGAGCAGTACTTC.

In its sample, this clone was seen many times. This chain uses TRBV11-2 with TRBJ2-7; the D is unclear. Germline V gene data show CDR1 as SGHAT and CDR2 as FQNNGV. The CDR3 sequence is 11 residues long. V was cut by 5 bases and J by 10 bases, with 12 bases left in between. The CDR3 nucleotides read TGTGCCAGCAGCCCAGGTCCAACCCAGTACTTC. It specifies CASSPGPTQYF.

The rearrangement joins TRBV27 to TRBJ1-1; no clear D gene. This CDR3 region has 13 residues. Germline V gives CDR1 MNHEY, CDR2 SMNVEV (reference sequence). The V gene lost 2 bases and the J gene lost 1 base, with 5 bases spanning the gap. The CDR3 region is CASSLQQNTEAFF. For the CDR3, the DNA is TGTGCCAGCAGTTTACAGCAGAACACTGAAGCTTTCTTT.

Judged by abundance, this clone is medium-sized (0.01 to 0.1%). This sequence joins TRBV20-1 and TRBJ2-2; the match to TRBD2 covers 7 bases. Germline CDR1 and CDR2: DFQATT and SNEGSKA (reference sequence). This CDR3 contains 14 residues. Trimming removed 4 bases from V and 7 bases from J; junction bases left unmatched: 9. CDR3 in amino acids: CSAMSAGRGGELFF. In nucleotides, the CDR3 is TGCAGTGCTATGTCAGCGGGAAGGGGCGGGGAGCTGTTTTTT.

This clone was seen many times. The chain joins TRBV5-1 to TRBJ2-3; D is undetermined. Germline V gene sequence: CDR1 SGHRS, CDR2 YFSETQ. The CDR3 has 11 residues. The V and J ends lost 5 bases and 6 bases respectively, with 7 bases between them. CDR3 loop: CASSGYDTQYF. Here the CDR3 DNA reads TGCGCCAGCAGTGGATATGATACGCAGTATTTT.

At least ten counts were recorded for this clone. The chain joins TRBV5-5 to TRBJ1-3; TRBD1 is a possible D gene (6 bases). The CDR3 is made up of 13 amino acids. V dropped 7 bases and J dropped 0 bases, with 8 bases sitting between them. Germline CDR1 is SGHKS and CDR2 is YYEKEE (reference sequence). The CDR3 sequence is CASRTVSGNTIYF. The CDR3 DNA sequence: TGTGCCAGCCGGACAGTCTCTGGAAACACCATATATTTT.

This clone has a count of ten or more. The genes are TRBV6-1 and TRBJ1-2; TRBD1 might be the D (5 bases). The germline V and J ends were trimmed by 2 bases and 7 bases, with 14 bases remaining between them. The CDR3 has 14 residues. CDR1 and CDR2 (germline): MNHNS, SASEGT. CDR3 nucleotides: TGTGCCAGCAGTGAACTCAGGGAATCATCTGGCTACACCTTC. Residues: CASSELRESSGYTF.

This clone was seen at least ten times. DNA of the CDR3: TGTGCCAGCAGTGAAGGCATGGCAGGGGAGCAGTTCTTC. Translated, it gives CASSEGMAGEQFF. The chain combines TRBV2 with TRBJ2-1; perhaps TRBD1 as D (5 bases). V was shortened by 1 base and J by 10 bases, with 11 bases between the two germline ends. This CDR3 region has 13 residues. The germline gives CDR1 SNHLY, CDR2 FYNNEI.

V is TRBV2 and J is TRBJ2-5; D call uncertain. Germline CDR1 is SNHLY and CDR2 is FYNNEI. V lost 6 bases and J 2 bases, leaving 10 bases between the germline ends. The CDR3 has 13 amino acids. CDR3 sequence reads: CASSSIGQETQYF. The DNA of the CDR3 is TGTGCCAGCAGCAGTATAGGGCAAGAGACCCAGTACTTC.

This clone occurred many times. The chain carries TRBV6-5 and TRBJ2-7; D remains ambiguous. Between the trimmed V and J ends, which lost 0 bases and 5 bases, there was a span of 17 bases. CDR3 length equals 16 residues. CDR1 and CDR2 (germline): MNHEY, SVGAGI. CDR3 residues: CASSYSAEGNSHEQYF. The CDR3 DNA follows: TGTGCCAGCAGTTACTCGGCCGAAGGGAATTCCCACGAGCAGTACTTC.

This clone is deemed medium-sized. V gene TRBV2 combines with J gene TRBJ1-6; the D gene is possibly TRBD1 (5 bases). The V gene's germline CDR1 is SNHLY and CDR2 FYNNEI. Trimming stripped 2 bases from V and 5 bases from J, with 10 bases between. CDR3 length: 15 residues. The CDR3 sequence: CASSEKGRNNSPLHF. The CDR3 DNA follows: TGTGCCAGCAGTGAAAAGGGGAGAAATAATTCACCCCTCCACTTT.

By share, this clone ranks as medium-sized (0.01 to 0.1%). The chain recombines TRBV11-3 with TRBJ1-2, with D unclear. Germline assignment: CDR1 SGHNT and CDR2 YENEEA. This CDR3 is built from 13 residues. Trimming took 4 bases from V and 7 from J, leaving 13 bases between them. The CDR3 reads CASSSNREVGYTF. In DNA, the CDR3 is TGTGCCAGCAGCTCGAACCGGGAGGTTGGCTACACCTTC.

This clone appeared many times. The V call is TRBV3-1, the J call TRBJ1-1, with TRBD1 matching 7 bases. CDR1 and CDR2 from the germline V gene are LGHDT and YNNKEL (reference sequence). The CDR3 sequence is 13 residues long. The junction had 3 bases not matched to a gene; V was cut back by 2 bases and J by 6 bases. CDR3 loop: CASSQNGQAEAFF. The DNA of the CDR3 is TGTGCCAGCAGCCAAAATGGACAGGCTGAAGCTTTCTTT.

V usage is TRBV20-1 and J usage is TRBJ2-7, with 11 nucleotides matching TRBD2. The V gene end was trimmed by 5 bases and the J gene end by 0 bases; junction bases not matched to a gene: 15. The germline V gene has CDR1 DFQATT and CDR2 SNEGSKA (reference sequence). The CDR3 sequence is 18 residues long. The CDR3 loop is CSASTGTSGPLFSYEQYF. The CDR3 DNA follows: TGCAGTGCTTCTACCGGGACTAGCGGACCCCTGTTCTCCTACGAGCAGTACTTC.

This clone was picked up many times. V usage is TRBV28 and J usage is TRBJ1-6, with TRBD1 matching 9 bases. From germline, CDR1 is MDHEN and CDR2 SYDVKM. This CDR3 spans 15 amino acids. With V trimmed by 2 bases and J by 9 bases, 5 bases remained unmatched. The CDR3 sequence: CASSLGQGYRSPLHF. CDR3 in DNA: TGTGCCAGCAGTTTAGGACAGGGGTATCGTTCACCCCTCCACTTT.

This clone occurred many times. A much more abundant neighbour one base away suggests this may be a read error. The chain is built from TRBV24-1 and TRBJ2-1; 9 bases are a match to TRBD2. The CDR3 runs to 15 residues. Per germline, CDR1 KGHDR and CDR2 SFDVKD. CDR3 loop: CATSALTSGDDEQFF. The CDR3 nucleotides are TGTGCCACCAGTGCTTTGACTAGCGGAGACGATGAGCAGTTCTTC.

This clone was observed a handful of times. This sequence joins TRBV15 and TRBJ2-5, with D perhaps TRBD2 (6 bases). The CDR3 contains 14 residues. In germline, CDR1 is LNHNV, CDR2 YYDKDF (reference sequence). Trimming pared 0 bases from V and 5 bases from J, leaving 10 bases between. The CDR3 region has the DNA TGTGCCACCAGCAGAGATCTAACTAGCGAGACCCAGTACTTC. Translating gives CATSRDLTSETQYF.

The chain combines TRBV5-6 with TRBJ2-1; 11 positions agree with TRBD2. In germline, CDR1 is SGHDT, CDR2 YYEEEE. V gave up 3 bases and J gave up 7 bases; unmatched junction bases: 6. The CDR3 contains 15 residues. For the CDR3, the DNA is TGTGCCAGCAGCTCCGTTAGCGGGGGGGGTAATGAGCAGTTCTTC. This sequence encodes CASSSVSGGGNEQFF.

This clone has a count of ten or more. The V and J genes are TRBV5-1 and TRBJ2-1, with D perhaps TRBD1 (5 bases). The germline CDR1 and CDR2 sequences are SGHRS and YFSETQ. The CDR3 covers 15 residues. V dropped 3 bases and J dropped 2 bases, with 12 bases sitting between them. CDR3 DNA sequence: TGCGCCAGCAGCTCCCAGGGTCAAGCCTACAATGAGCAGTTCTTC. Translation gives CASSSQGQAYNEQFF.

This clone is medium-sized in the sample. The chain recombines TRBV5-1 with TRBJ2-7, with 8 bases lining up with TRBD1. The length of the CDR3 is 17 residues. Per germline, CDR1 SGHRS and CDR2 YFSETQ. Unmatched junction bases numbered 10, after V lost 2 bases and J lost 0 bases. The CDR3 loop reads CASSLNATGVVSYEQYF. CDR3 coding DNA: TGCGCCAGCAGCTTAAACGCGACAGGGGTGGTCTCCTACGAGCAGTACTTC.

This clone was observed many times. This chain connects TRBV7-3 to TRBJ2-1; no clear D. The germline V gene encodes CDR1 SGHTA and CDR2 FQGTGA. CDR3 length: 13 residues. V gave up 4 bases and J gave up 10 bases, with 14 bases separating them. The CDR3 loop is CASSSAPRLEQFF. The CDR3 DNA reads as TGTGCCAGCAGCTCCGCTCCTAGGTTAGAGCAGTTCTTC. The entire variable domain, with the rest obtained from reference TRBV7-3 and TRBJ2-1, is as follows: GAGVSQTPSNKVTEKGKYVELRCDPISGHTALYWYRQSLGQGPEFLIYFQGTGAADDSGLPNDRFFAVRPEGSVSTLKIQRTERGDSAVYLCASSSAPRLEQFFGPGTRLTVL.

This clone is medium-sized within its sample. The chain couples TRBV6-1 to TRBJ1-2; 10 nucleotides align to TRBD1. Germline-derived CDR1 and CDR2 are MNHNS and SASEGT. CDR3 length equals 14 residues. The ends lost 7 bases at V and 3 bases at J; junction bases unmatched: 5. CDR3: CASTETGGYYGYTF. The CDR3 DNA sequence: TGTGCCAGCACAGAGACAGGGGGCTACTATGGCTACACCTTC.

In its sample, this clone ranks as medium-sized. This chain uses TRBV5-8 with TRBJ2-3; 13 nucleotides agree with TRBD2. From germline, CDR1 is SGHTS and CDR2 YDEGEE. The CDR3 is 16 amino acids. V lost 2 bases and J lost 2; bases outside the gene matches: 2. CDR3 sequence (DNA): TGTGCCAGCAGCTTACTAGCGGGAGGGCCCACAGATACGCAGTATTTT. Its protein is CASSLLAGGPTDTQYF.

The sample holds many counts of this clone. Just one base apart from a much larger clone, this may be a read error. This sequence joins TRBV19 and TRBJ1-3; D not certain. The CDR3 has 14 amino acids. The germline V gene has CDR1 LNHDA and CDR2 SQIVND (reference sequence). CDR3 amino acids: CASSPGYSGDTIYF. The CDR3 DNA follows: TGTGCCAGTAGTCCAGGCTACTCTGGAGACACCATATATTTT.

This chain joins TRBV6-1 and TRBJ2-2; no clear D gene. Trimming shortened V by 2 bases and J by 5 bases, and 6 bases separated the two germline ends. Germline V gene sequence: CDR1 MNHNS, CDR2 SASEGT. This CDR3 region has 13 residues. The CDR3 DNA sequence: TGTGCCAGCAGTGAAAGGCGGACCGGGGAGCTGTTTTTT. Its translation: CASSERRTGELFF.

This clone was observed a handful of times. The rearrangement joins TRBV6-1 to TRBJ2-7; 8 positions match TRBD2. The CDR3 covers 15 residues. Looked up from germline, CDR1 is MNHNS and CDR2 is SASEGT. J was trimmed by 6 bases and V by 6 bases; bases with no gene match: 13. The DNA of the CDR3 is TGTGCCAGCAGATCCCAAGCGGGGGAAGCTGGCGAGCAGTACTTC. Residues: CASRSQAGEAGEQYF.